The 9 T cell receptor beta chains listed next were all sequenced from one sample in a study of OX40 agonist ivuxolimab in advanced cancers. The repertoire was sequenced with immunoSEQ multiplex PCR; TCRdb's copy has only in-frame clones and lacks some. This table holds approximately 77,000 clones, roughly 92% found once. The sequenced sample was CD4+ or CD8+ T cells sorted from blood, obtained in a trial of the OX40 agonist ivuxolimab. The receptors here all came from an adult with an advanced solid tumor such as melanoma, head and neck, liver or kidney cancer.

The rearrangement links TRBV4-1 to TRBJ1-4; D remains unclear. The length of the CDR3 is 14 residues. V lost 1 base, J lost 1 base, and 4 bases lay in between. The germline V gene encodes CDR1 MGHRA and CDR2 YSYEKL. The DNA for the CDR3 is TGCGCCAGCAGCCAAGGAAGAACTAATGAAAAACTGTTTTTT. Its protein is CASSQGRTNEKLFF.

The chain combines TRBV6-1 with TRBJ1-4; the match to TRBD1 covers 7 bases. V was pared by 5 bases and J by 10 bases, with 7 bases of the junction left unmatched. This CDR3 region has 13 residues. CDR1 and CDR2 from the germline V gene are MNHNS and SASEGT. The CDR3 here is CASSSDRVGKLFF. Written as DNA, the CDR3 is TGTGCCAGCAGTTCCGACAGGGTTGGAAAACTGTTTTTT.

Concerning this clone: An end of the junction does not agree with germline; a read error may underlie this. The CDR3 nucleotides read TGTGCCAGCAGCCATACTGCCGGGACAGGGAGTAATGAGCTGTACTTC. Its protein is CASSHTAGTGSNELYF. V gene TRBV7-9 combines with J gene TRBJ2-7, with 9 bases matching TRBD1. The CDR3 is 16 amino acids. Germline CDR1 and CDR2: SEHNR and FQNEAQ (reference sequence).

The V call is TRBV29-1, the J call TRBJ2-1, with 9 bases fitting TRBD2. Germline lookup yields CDR1 SQVTM and CDR2 ANQGSEA. This CDR3 contains 14 residues. V gave up 7 bases and J gave up 2 bases; unmatched junction bases: 6. The CDR3 bases are TGCAGCGGGGGTGCGGGAGGGGCCTACAATGAGCAGTTCTTC. Protein product: CSGGAGGAYNEQFF.

The CDR3 DNA sequence: TGTGCCAGCAGGGCCAGACAGGGTAGCTATGGCTACACCTTC. Translating it yields CASRARQGSYGYTF. The chain recombines TRBV6-6 with TRBJ1-2; TRBD1 matches at 7 bases. Germline assignment: CDR1 MNHNY and CDR2 SVGAGI (reference sequence). This CDR3 is built from 14 residues. After removal of 6 bases from V and 4 bases from J, the junction contained 8 bases not matched to a gene.

The CDR3 coding sequence is TGTGCCAGCAGCTTAGCCGGGGAGGTCGGCTACGAGCAGTACTTC. Translated, it gives CASSLAGEVGYEQYF. The chain carries TRBV11-3 and TRBJ2-7; the D gene is possibly TRBD2 (6 bases). V was trimmed by 1 base and J by 3 bases, leaving 13 bases between them. There are 15 residues in the CDR3. CDR1 SGHNT and CDR2 YENEEA come from the germline V gene.

This clone was picked up one time. V and J are TRBV9 and TRBJ2-2; D is perhaps TRBD1 (5 bases). The V end was cut by 4 bases, the J end by 4 bases, with 14 bases between. CDR1 and CDR2 (germline): SGDLS, YYNGEE. The CDR3 runs 15 residues. For the CDR3, the DNA is TGTGCCAGCAGCCTAGGGGAAGGGTTCACCGGGGAGCTGTTTTTT. Protein product: CASSLGEGFTGELFF.

The V gene is TRBV18, the J gene TRBJ2-1; 9 bases are a match to TRBD2. The CDR3 is made up of 15 amino acids. The V gene end was trimmed by 8 bases and the J gene end by 0 bases; junction bases not matched to a gene: 5. Looked up from germline, CDR1 is KGHSH and CDR2 is LQKENI. CDR3: CASTTTSGSYNEQFF. Here the CDR3 DNA reads TGTGCCAGCACGACGACTAGCGGCTCCTACAATGAGCAGTTCTTC.

The chain has TRBV25-1 and TRBJ2-7; D not certain. CDR3 length equals 15 residues. The germline V and J ends were trimmed by 0 bases and 2 bases, with 11 bases remaining between them. Germline V gene sequence: CDR1 MGHDK, CDR2 SYGVNS. The CDR3 sequence is CASSEYSGSAYEQYF. The CDR3 DNA reads as TGTGCCAGCAGTGAATACAGTGGGTCCGCCTACGAGCAGTACTTC.